A single sample gave rise to the 8 T cell receptor beta chains below, sequenced in a study of shared clonotypes between healthy human individuals. This table comes from immunoSEQ multiplex PCR, and its TCRdb copy is limited to in-frame clones, with some not included. The table has around 1,000,000 clones, 77% seen once. The source material was memory CD4+ T cells from PBMCs. The subset denotes: CD45RA-negative fraction. These receptors originate from a man aged 18 to 30 in good health. Some clones in this sample may be carry-over from other donors' samples.

This clone was counted many times. The V gene is TRBV14, the J gene TRBJ2-7; weak D call: TRBD2 (6 bases). CDR3 length: 14 residues. CDR1 and CDR2 from the germline V gene are SGHDN and FVKESK. V was pared by 4 bases and J by 6 bases, with 16 bases between. The CDR3 reads CASSLGLPNVEQYF. CDR3 nucleotide sequence: TGTGCCAGCAGCCTAGGACTACCGAATGTCGAGCAGTACTTC.

This clone was observed a few times. This sample also contains other DNA sequences that code for the same CDR3. The chain has TRBV7-9 and TRBJ1-5, with D tentatively TRBD1 (6 bases). Germline CDR1 is SEHNR and CDR2 is FQNEAQ (reference sequence). V was pared by 1 base and J by 1 base, with 8 bases between. The CDR3 is 15 amino acids. The CDR3 sequence is CASSLGTASNQPQHF. CDR3 DNA sequence: TGTGCCAGCAGCTTAGGGACAGCAAGCAATCAGCCCCAGCATTTT. The full variable domain, rest sourced from reference TRBV7-9 and TRBJ1-5, is DTGVSQNPRHKITKRGQNVTFRCDPISEHNRLYWYRQTLGQGPEFLTYFQNEAQLEKSRLLSDRFSAERPKGSFSTLEIQRTEQGDSAMYLCASSLGTASNQPQHFGDGTRLSIL.

The V gene is TRBV5-1, the J gene TRBJ2-7; unclear D gene. Germline V gene sequence: CDR1 SGHRS, CDR2 YFSETQ. V dropped 0 bases and J dropped 6 bases, with 10 bases sitting between them. The CDR3 contains 13 residues. The CDR3 loop is CASSLGGFGEQYF. Written as DNA, the CDR3 is TGCGCCAGCAGCTTGGGGGGTTTCGGCGAGCAGTACTTC.

The table lists this clone with a count of one. The V and J genes are TRBV15 and TRBJ1-2, with D unclear. Trimming stripped 5 bases from V and 8 bases from J, with 18 bases between. CDR1 and CDR2 (germline): LNHNV, YYDKDF (reference sequence). The length of the CDR3 is 14 residues. The CDR3 reads CATSRGGGMEGYTF. As DNA, the CDR3 is TGTGCCACCAGCCGGGGAGGCGGCATGGAGGGCTACACCTTC.

The chain has TRBV5-1 and TRBJ1-1; no definite D call. V gave up 1 base and J gave up 5 bases, with 9 bases separating them. CDR3 size: 13 residues. CDR1 is SGHRS, CDR2 YFSETQ, per germline. The CDR3 coding sequence is TGCGCCAGCAGCTTGAGGGAGTGGACTGAAGCTTTCTTT. It yields the protein CASSLREWTEAFF.

The chain links TRBV9 to TRBJ2-3; 7 bases align to TRBD2. Germline CDR1 and CDR2: SGDLS and YYNGEE. The CDR3 covers 15 residues. V lost 0 bases to trimming and J lost 5 bases; unmatched junction nucleotides: 6. In nucleotides, the CDR3 is TGTGCCAGCAGCGTAGTCACCGGGGGGATAGATACGCAGTATTTT. The encoded protein is CASSVVTGGIDTQYF. Filled out from reference TRBV9 and TRBJ2-3, the complete variable domain reads DSGVTQTPKHLITATGQRVTLRCSPRSGDLSVYWYQQSLDQGLQFLIQYYNGEERAKGNILERFSAQQFPDLHSELNLSSLELGDSALYFCASSVVTGGIDTQYFGPGTRLTVL.

CDR3 coding DNA: TGTGCCAGCAGCTTATCCCCTTTTGCGACTGAAGCTTTCTTT. This sequence encodes CASSLSPFATEAFF. This chain uses TRBV5-5 with TRBJ1-1, with D unclear. CDR3 length: 14 amino acids. CDR1 and CDR2 from the germline V gene are SGHKS and YYEKEE (reference sequence). V was trimmed by 2 bases and J by 5 bases, leaving 13 bases between them.

This clone occurred once. The V gene is TRBV7-2, the J gene TRBJ2-5, with 11 bases matching TRBD2. Gene TRBJ2-7 matches the end of the DNA better, so the J call may be wrong. Germline assignment: CDR1 SGHTA and CDR2 FQGNSA. This CDR3 is 15 amino acids long. CDR3 DNA: TGTGCCAGCAGCTTATCACTAGCGGGAGCCTACGAGCAGTACTTC. It translates to CASSLSLAGAYEQYF.